Each of the 19 T cell receptor beta chains below was sequenced from the same sample in a study of blood T cell repertoires in COVID-19. Sequencing was performed with immunoSEQ multiplex PCR; in TCRdb, only in-frame clones are kept and a portion is missing. The table lists 150,000 to 200,000 clones, approximately 79% of them singletons. The sample was PBMCs or T cells enriched from blood (not recorded which). The receptors come from a woman aged 60-70 years with acute COVID-19.

The chain recombines TRBV5-6 with TRBJ2-5, with a tentative D call TRBD1 (5 bases). Deletions cut 1 base from V and 5 bases from J, with 18 bases between. Germline V gene data show CDR1 as SGHDT and CDR2 as YYEEEE. CDR3 size: 16 residues. In DNA form, the CDR3 reads TGTGCCAGCAGCTTGTTAACAGGCCGTGTAGGTGAGACCCAGTACTTC. This gives the protein CASSLLTGRVGETQYF.

V usage is TRBV24-1 and J usage is TRBJ1-5; D is uncertain. V dropped 3 bases and J dropped 9 bases, with 11 bases sitting between them. From germline, CDR1 is KGHDR and CDR2 SFDVKD. CDR3 length equals 13 residues. The CDR3 nucleotides read TGTGCCACCAGTGATGAAGTCTCGAGGCCCCAGCATTTT. Protein sequence: CATSDEVSRPQHF.

The rearrangement joins TRBV7-2 to TRBJ1-6, with no clear D. CDR3 length equals 14 residues. With 4 bases removed from V and 10 bases from J, the gap between germline ends came to 14 bases. Germline CDR1 SGHTA, CDR2 FQGNSA. CDR3 sequence reads: CASSSSVPRSPLHF. CDR3 coding DNA: TGTGCCAGCAGCTCGTCCGTACCGAGGTCACCCCTCCACTTT.

V usage is TRBV10-1 and J usage is TRBJ2-5, with no clear D. Trimming left V 11 bases short and J 2 bases short, with 15 bases between. The CDR3 has 13 residues. Germline V gene sequence: CDR1 WNHNN, CDR2 SYGVQD (reference sequence). DNA for the CDR3: TGCGCCCGAGGAGCCTCCCCTCAAGAGACCCAGTACTTC. Protein product: CARGASPQETQYF.

The chain couples TRBV7-2 to TRBJ1-2; perhaps TRBD1 as D (5 bases). V was trimmed by 4 bases and J by 8 bases, leaving 11 bases between them. CDR3 length: 12 amino acids. CDR1 SGHTA and CDR2 FQGNSA come from the germline V gene. CDR3 region: CASSWGVGGYTF. The CDR3 DNA reads as TGTGCCAGCAGCTGGGGGGTAGGGGGCTACACCTTC.

There are a few counts of this clone. V is TRBV7-2 and J is TRBJ1-1; weak D call: TRBD1 (6 bases). The CDR3 is made up of 14 amino acids. Trimming removed 3 bases from V and 4 bases from J, with 12 bases in between. Germline V lookup: CDR1 SGHTA, CDR2 FQGNSA. CDR3 sequence reads: CASSLPGEVTEAFF. The CDR3 DNA follows: TGTGCCAGCAGCTTGCCAGGGGAAGTCACTGAAGCTTTCTTT.

The chain employs TRBV19 and TRBJ1-2; 8 bases fit TRBD1. Germline V gene data show CDR1 as LNHDA and CDR2 as SQIVND (reference sequence). The CDR3 extends over 13 amino acids. The junction had 3 bases not matched to a gene; V was cut back by 5 bases and J by 4 bases. CDR3 region: CASSPTGAYGYTF. DNA of the CDR3: TGTGCCAGTAGTCCGACAGGGGCCTATGGCTACACCTTC.

V and J are TRBV4-1 and TRBJ1-4; D may be TRBD1 (6 bases). Trimming removed 3 bases at V and 4 bases at J, with 15 bases between. The CDR3 consists of 16 residues. The germline CDR1 and CDR2 sequences are MGHRA and YSYEKL. The CDR3 nucleotides read TGCGCCAGCAGCCATCCCTTACAGGGCATTAATGAAAAACTGTTTTTT. Protein sequence: CASSHPLQGINEKLFF.

V usage is TRBV28 and J usage is TRBJ1-6, with D possibly matching TRBD1 (5 bases). The CDR3 runs to 12 residues. V was clipped by 2 bases and J by 14 bases, with 10 bases between them. CDR1 and CDR2 (germline): MDHEN, SYDVKM. DNA for the CDR3: TGTGCCAGCAGTTTACCAAAGGGGACCCTCCACTTT. Its translation is CASSLPKGTLHF.

This clone was picked up one time. The chain links TRBV19 to TRBJ2-6; no definite D call. Trimming stripped 1 base from V and 0 bases from J, with 7 bases between. CDR3 length: 16 amino acids. Germline-derived CDR1 and CDR2 are LNHDA and SQIVND (reference sequence). The CDR3 DNA reads TGTGCCAGTAGTATAGTAGCTAGCTCTGGGGCCAACGTCCTGACTTTC. Encoded protein: CASSIVASSGANVLTF.

V usage is TRBV10-3 and J usage is TRBJ1-2; 7 nucleotides match TRBD1. Germline V CDR1 and CDR2: ENHRY, SYGVKD. Unmatched junction bases numbered 1, after V lost 2 bases and J lost 4 bases. The CDR3 runs to 13 residues. The CDR3 spells CAISETGVYGYTF. The CDR3 nucleotides read TGTGCCATCAGTGAGACAGGGGTCTATGGCTACACCTTC.

This rearrangement joins TRBV3-1 (or the pseudogene TRBV3-2) to TRBJ2-3; 8 nucleotides agree with TRBD2. Trimming took 0 bases from V and 5 from J; bases not matched to a gene: 7. Germline V gives CDR1 LGHDT, CDR2 YNNKEL (reference sequence). The CDR3 runs to 16 residues. CDR3 DNA sequence: TGTGCCAGCAGCCAAGATCGCGGGGGGCAGATAGATACGCAGTATTTT. It encodes CASSQDRGGQIDTQYF.

J is TRBJ1-6 and V is TRBV6-1; possible D gene TRBD1, 6 bases. Trimming left V 3 bases short and J 8 bases short, with 14 bases between. The CDR3 has 15 residues. Germline V gene lookup returns CDR1 MNHNS and CDR2 SASEGT. CDR3 region: CASSEMWGPHSPLHF. In DNA, the CDR3 is TGTGCCAGCAGTGAGATGTGGGGGCCCCATTCACCCCTCCACTTT.

The V and J genes are TRBV7-2 and TRBJ2-2; TRBD1 might be the D (6 bases). This CDR3 is 16 amino acids long. The germline V and J ends were trimmed by 4 bases and 7 bases, with 19 bases remaining between them. In germline, CDR1 is SGHTA, CDR2 FQGNSA. The DNA of the CDR3 is TGTGCCAGCAGCTATTCCGGGACATCAGGCGGCGGGGAGCTGTTTTTT. Translated: CASSYSGTSGGGELFF.

The chain employs TRBV9 and TRBJ1-1; the D is unclear. Germline V gives CDR1 SGDLS, CDR2 YYNGEE. The CDR3 has 17 amino acids. The V end lost 4 bases, the J end lost 6 bases, and 25 bases lay between the germline ends. The CDR3 spells CASSPFRGAPFKAEAFF. The DNA for the CDR3 is TGTGCCAGCAGCCCATTCCGGGGAGCCCCTTTTAAGGCTGAAGCTTTCTTT.

The chain couples TRBV27 to TRBJ1-5, with TRBD1 matching 10 bases. The trim removed 6 bases at V and 5 bases at J, leaving 7 bases unmatched. Germline assignment: CDR1 MNHEY and CDR2 SMNVEV (reference sequence). The CDR3 has 15 amino acids. In nucleotides, the CDR3 is TGTGCCAGCAGGCCCAGACAGGGGGCTGATCAGCCCCAGCATTTT. It is translated as CASRPRQGADQPQHF.

This clone was found once. This chain joins TRBV4-1 and TRBJ2-7; 10 bases match TRBD2. CDR3 length: 15 amino acids. Germline assignment: CDR1 MGHRA and CDR2 YSYEKL. V gave up 2 bases and J gave up 8 bases; unmatched junction bases: 9. The CDR3 loop reads CASSQQMTSGFQQYF. The CDR3 nucleotides read TGCGCCAGCAGCCAACAGATGACTAGCGGGTTTCAGCAGTACTTC.

The chain carries TRBV4-2 and TRBJ2-5; D is undetermined. Trimming shortened V by 0 bases and J by 1 base, and 9 bases separated the two germline ends. The CDR3 extends over 15 amino acids. Germline assignment: CDR1 LGHNA and CDR2 YNFKEQ. This CDR3 is CASSQDRSAQETQYF. The DNA of the CDR3 is TGTGCCAGCAGCCAAGATCGAAGCGCCCAAGAGACCCAGTACTTC.

A few counts support this clone. The genes are TRBV10-1 and TRBJ2-2, with D uncertain. There are 14 residues in the CDR3. Germline CDR1 reads WNHNN; CDR2 reads SYGVQD (reference sequence). Trimming took 6 bases from V and 5 from J, leaving 13 bases between them. In DNA form, the CDR3 reads TGCGCCAGCAGCCCGCAGGCCTATACCGGGGAGCTGTTTTTT. Amino acids: CASSPQAYTGELFF.